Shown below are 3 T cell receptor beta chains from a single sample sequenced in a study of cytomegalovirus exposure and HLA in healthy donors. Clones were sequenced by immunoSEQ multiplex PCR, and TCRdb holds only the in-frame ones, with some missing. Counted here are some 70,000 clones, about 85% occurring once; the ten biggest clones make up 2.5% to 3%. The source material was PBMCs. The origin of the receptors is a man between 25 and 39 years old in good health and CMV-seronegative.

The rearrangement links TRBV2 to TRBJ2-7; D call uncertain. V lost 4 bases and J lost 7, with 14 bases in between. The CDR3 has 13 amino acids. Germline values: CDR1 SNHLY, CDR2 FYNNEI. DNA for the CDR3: TGTGCCAGCAGTGCTCCAGCGCTACGAGAGCAGTACGTC. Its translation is CASSAPALREQYV.

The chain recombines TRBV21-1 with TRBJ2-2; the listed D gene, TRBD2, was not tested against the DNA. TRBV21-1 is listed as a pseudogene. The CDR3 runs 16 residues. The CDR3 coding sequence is TGTGCCAGCAGCCGGGGTAGCGGGAGGAGGACCGGGGAGCTGTTTTTT. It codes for CASSRGSGRRTGELFF.

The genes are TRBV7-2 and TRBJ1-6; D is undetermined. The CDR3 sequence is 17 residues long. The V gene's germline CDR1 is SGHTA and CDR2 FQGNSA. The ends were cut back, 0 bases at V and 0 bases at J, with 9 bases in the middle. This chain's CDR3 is CASSLAPGLSYNSPLHF. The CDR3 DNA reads TGTGCCAGCAGCTTAGCCCCAGGACTCTCCTATAATTCACCCCTCCACTTT.